These 20 T cell receptor beta chains originate from one sample sequenced in a study of T-cell memory formation after mild COVID-19. TCRdb used MiXCR to reprocess the 5' RACE reads, holding one entry per CDR3 protein. The sample consists of fewer than 400,000 distinct CDR3 sequences, approximately 13% of them appearing once. Source material: PBMCs or a T cell subset sorted from them (not recorded which). Source of these receptors: a man aged 18 to 30 who had mild COVID-19 (a few samples of this study predate the infection). Cell type and time point are not known.

The CDR3 region is CASSRMGDQPQHF. Here the CDR3 DNA reads TGTGCCAGCAGTCGGATGGGGGATCAGCCCCAGCATTTT. The chain uses TRBV7-9 and TRBJ1-5; tentatively, D is TRBD1 (5 bases). V gave up 6 bases and J gave up 5 bases, with 11 bases separating them. The CDR3 contains 13 residues. Germline-derived CDR1 and CDR2 are SEHNR and FQNEAQ (reference sequence).

The sample holds a few counts of this clonotype. The chain links TRBV6-5 to TRBJ1-6, with 7 bases lining up with TRBD1. In germline, CDR1 is MNHEY, CDR2 SVGAGI. V shed 7 bases and J 9 bases; nucleotides not matched to a gene: 3. The length of the CDR3 is 12 residues. CDR3 loop: CASNRQGSPLHF. For the CDR3, the DNA is TGTGCCAGCAACAGACAGGGTTCACCCCTCCACTTT.

The rearrangement uses TRBV9 and TRBJ1-4, with 7 bases identical to TRBD1. Trimming took 7 bases from V and 2 from J; bases not matched to a gene: 5. Germline V gives CDR1 SGDLS, CDR2 YYNGEE. The CDR3 runs 14 residues. For the CDR3, the DNA is TGTGCCAGCCTCGACAGGGTCACTAATGAAAAACTGTTTTTT. It is translated as CASLDRVTNEKLFF.

This clonotype was seen ten or more times. The V call is TRBV7-7, the J call TRBJ1-1; 7 bases match TRBD1. V shed 5 bases, J shed 8 bases, and the junction held 8 bases outside the gene matches. The CDR3 contains 13 residues. CDR1 is SSHAT, CDR2 FNYEAQ, per germline (reference sequence). CDR3 sequence (DNA): TGTGCCAGCAGCACCTCGACAGGGACCGAAGCTTTCTTT. Translating gives CASSTSTGTEAFF.

The V gene is TRBV12-3 or TRBV12-4, the J gene TRBJ2-3; D is unclear. V dropped 5 bases and J dropped 10 bases, with 19 bases sitting between them. CDR3 size: 14 residues. CDR3 sequence: CASSPTSPQISQYF. CDR3 DNA sequence: TGTGCCAGCAGTCCTACGTCCCCCCAGATATCGCAGTATTTT.

Only a few counts were recorded for this clonotype. The genes are TRBV4-2 and TRBJ1-1, with 7 positions matching TRBD1. The CDR3 contains 15 residues. Germline V gene lookup returns CDR1 LGHNA and CDR2 YNFKEQ. V gave up 4 bases and J gave up 1 base; unmatched junction bases: 6. CDR3 sequence: CASSRDRAPNTEAFF. The CDR3 nucleotides are TGTGCCAGCAGCCGCGACAGGGCGCCGAACACTGAAGCTTTCTTT.

This chain connects TRBV6-2 or TRBV6-3 to TRBJ2-1, with 7 bases aligning to TRBD1. Germline values: CDR1 MNHEY, CDR2 SVGEGT. The CDR3 is made up of 15 amino acids. Trimming removed 2 bases from V and 8 bases from J; junction bases left unmatched: 9. Here the CDR3 reads CASSYGVQGMYEQFF. Written as DNA, the CDR3 is TGTGCCAGCAGTTACGGCGTACAGGGGATGTATGAGCAGTTCTTC.

V gene TRBV4-3 combines with J gene TRBJ2-7, with 7 bases that match TRBD2. The ends lost 0 bases at V and 2 bases at J; junction bases unmatched: 7. Germline CDR1 and CDR2: LGHNA and YSLEER. The CDR3 is 16 residues long. CDR3 protein: CASSQDFSGPTYEQYF. CDR3 nucleotides: TGCGCCAGCAGCCAAGATTTTAGCGGGCCGACCTACGAGCAGTACTTC.

This clonotype was observed a handful of times. The rearrangement joins TRBV7-2 to TRBJ2-3; 9 nucleotides align to TRBD2. CDR1 is SGHTA and CDR2 is FQGNSA in the germline V gene. The CDR3 is 15 amino acids. Losses at the gene ends were 5 bases for V and 2 bases for J; bases not matched to a gene: 5. CDR3 in amino acids: CASSRGLAYTDTQYF. In DNA form, the CDR3 reads TGTGCCAGCAGCCGCGGACTAGCGTACACAGATACGCAGTATTTT.

The chain employs TRBV9 and TRBJ1-6, with no clear D. CDR1 and CDR2 (germline): SGDLS, YYNGEE. The CDR3 runs to 14 residues. V lost 0 bases and J 10 bases, leaving 11 bases between the germline ends. In DNA, the CDR3 is TGTGCCAGCAGCGTAGGACCGGGTATGTCACCCCTCCACTTT. The encoded protein is CASSVGPGMSPLHF. The variable domain in full, with the rest retrieved from reference TRBV9 and TRBJ1-6, is DSGVTQTPKHLITATGQRVTLRCSPRSGDLSVYWYQQSLDQGLQFLIQYYNGEERAKGNILERFSAQQFPDLHSELNLSSLELGDSALYFCASSVGPGMSPLHFGNGTRLTVT.

This clonotype has just a few counts. The chain combines TRBV20-1 with TRBJ2-2; D unclear. The CDR3 has 15 residues. V gave up 0 bases and J gave up 5 bases, with 13 bases separating them. Germline V gene sequence: CDR1 DFQATT, CDR2 SNEGSKA (reference sequence). The CDR3 region is CSARDPVVGTGELFF. The CDR3, as DNA: TGCAGTGCTAGAGATCCAGTAGTGGGGACCGGGGAGCTGTTTTTT.

The chain employs TRBV20-1 and TRBJ2-1, with a tentative D call TRBD2 (6 bases). The CDR3 extends over 12 amino acids. V lost 7 bases to trimming and J lost 4 bases, with 11 bases between them. Germline CDR1 is DFQATT and CDR2 is SNEGSKA (reference sequence). The CDR3 here is CSVTGEYNEQFF. The CDR3 nucleotides are TGCAGTGTTACGGGGGAATACAATGAGCAGTTCTTC.

The sample holds a few counts of this clonotype. The V call is TRBV5-1, the J call TRBJ2-3; no clear D gene. Germline values: CDR1 SGHRS, CDR2 YFSETQ. The V and J ends lost 2 bases and 1 base respectively, with 8 bases between them. This CDR3 spans 14 amino acids. CDR3 sequence reads: CASSFSTGTDTQYF. The CDR3 bases are TGCGCCAGCAGCTTTAGTACAGGCACAGATACGCAGTATTTT.

This clonotype was found many times. The J gene is TRBJ1-1, the V gene TRBV29-1; D is undetermined. The CDR3 is 13 amino acids. Trimming took off 3 bases at V and 3 bases at J, with 11 bases between the two ends. CDR1 is SQVTM, CDR2 ANQGSEA, per germline. The CDR3 coding sequence is TGCAGCGTTGAGAAGGGTTGGGACACTGAAGCTTTCTTT. This encodes CSVEKGWDTEAFF.

The V call is TRBV6-2 or TRBV6-3, the J call TRBJ2-7; 9 nucleotides match TRBD1. The CDR3 runs 12 residues. With V trimmed by 6 bases and J by 11 bases, 8 bases remained unmatched. The germline gives CDR1 MNHEY, CDR2 SVGEGT. The chain's CDR3 is CASSWTGVEEYV. The CDR3 region has the DNA TGTGCCAGCAGCTGGACAGGGGTAGAGGAGTACGTC.

This chain joins TRBV12-3 or TRBV12-4 and TRBJ2-1, with D maybe TRBD1 (6 bases). Trimming pared 5 bases from V and 8 bases from J, leaving 16 bases between. The CDR3 consists of 14 residues. In nucleotides, the CDR3 is TGTGCCAGCAGTCGTGTACAGGGTATGGATGAGCAGTTCTTC. Its protein is CASSRVQGMDEQFF.

The gene calls are TRBV5-4 and TRBJ2-6; possible D gene TRBD1, 5 bases. Germline CDR1 and CDR2: SGHNT and YYREEE (reference sequence). Trimming removed 4 bases from V and 4 bases from J, with 9 bases in between. The CDR3 runs to 14 residues. CDR3 in DNA: TGTGCCAGCAGCGCAGGGTACGGGGCCAACGTCCTGACTTTC. It codes for CASSAGYGANVLTF. The full variable domain, with the rest looked up from reference TRBV5-4 and TRBJ2-6, is ETGVTQSPTHLIKTRGQQVTLRCSSQSGHNTVSWYQQALGQGPQFIFQYYREEENGRGNFPPRFSGLQFPNYSSELNVNALELDDSALYLCASSAGYGANVLTFGAGSRLTVL.

This chain connects TRBV14 to TRBJ1-4; the D gene is possibly TRBD1 (6 bases). The germline V and J ends were trimmed by 0 bases and 4 bases, with 15 bases remaining between them. The germline gives CDR1 SGHDN, CDR2 FVKESK. The CDR3 runs to 17 residues. CDR3 region: CASSQDPAGRGNEKLFF. The CDR3 DNA follows: TGTGCCAGCAGCCAAGACCCCGCGGGCAGGGGTAATGAAAAACTGTTTTTT.

This clonotype was counted only a few times. The chain joins TRBV7-9 to TRBJ2-3; no reliable D call. This CDR3 spans 13 amino acids. Germline values: CDR1 SEHNR, CDR2 FQNEAQ (reference sequence). Trimming removed 8 bases from V and 2 bases from J, with 11 bases in between. CDR3 residues: CASPSPVTDTQYF. The CDR3 nucleotides are TGTGCCAGCCCCTCGCCGGTCACAGATACGCAGTATTTT.

The CDR3 DNA follows: TGTGCCAGCAGGTCCGGGACAGGGAACGAAGCTTTCTTT. Translation: CASRSGTGNEAFF. This chain uses TRBV5-6 with TRBJ1-1, with 9 bases matching TRBD1. CDR1 and CDR2 from the germline V gene are SGHDT and YYEEEE. V trimming: 5 bases; J trimming: 8 bases; junction bases outside the gene matches: 7. The CDR3 extends over 13 amino acids.